Listed here is a single TCR beta chain. Antigen unknown. The CDR3 covers 13 residues. Germline V CDR1 and CDR2: SNHLY, FYNNEI. A second PCR of roughly 7 to 11 cycles used a sample-barcoded 5' primer and a J-beta primer mix. TCRdb itself ran the 5' RACE reads through MiXCR, one entry per CDR3 protein. This sample has about 510,000 distinct CDR3 sequences, with roughly a quarter found just once. The sample is drawn from a study of blood T cells in healthy people across ages. General observations from the study: Estimates of diversity drawn from one million T cells were considered underestimates.

In addition, the sample was reused for a study of T cells of mothers and their children.

Sequencing used blood. The receptor was isolated from a boy between 2 and 10 years old in good health. The chain links TRBV2 to TRBJ2-1, with D unclear. The DNA end lines up better with TRBJ2-7; the J call may be wrong. This chain's CDR3 is CASSGFINYEQYF. CDR3 DNA sequence: TGTGCCAGCAGTGGTTTTATAAACTACGAGCAGTACTTC.